The clone carrying this T cell receptor (beta chain) was counted only a few times. What it binds is not known. Total RNA was extracted at no less than 6 micrograms per sample. The sample belongs to a study of blood T cells in healthy people across ages. Study-wide points: Per million T cells, TCR beta diversity dropped about linearly as age rose. Strong correlation was found linking TCR beta diversity to naive T cell percentage.

Next came a second PCR, run for about 7 to 12 cycles, which used a sample-barcoded 5' primer along with a J-beta primer mix. Each TCR beta cDNA got a 12-nucleotide random molecular identifier. TCRdb called the 5' RACE reads again in MiXCR, with one record for every CDR3 protein. The repertoire holds around 1.5 million distinct CDR3 sequences, with approximately 60% as singletons. CDR1 and CDR2 (germline): SQVTM, ANQGSEA. With 7 bases removed from V and 2 bases from J, the gap between germline ends came to 15 bases. CDR3 length equals 13 residues. The V gene is TRBV29-1, the J gene TRBJ2-7; a possible D gene is TRBD1 (6 bases). The receptor was isolated from a man between 18 and 35 years old in good health. Sequencing was performed on blood. The chain's CDR3 is CSATGYRTYEQYF. CDR3 nucleotide sequence: TGCAGCGCTACAGGGTATCGAACCTACGAGCAGTACTTC.